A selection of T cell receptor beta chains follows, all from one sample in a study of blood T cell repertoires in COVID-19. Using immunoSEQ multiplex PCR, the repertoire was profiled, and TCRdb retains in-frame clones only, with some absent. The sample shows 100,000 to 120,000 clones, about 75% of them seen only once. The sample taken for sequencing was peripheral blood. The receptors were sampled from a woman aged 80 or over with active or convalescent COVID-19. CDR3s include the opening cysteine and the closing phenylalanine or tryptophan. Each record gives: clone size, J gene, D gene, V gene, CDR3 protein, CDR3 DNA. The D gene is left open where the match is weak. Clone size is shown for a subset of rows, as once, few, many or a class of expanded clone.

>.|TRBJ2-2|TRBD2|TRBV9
CASSVATGLANTGELFF
TGTGCCAGCAGCGTAGCTACGGGACTAGCAAACACCGGGGAGCTGTTTTTT
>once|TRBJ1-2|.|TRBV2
CASRQITANYGYTF
TGTGCCAGCAGACAGATAACAGCTAACTATGGCTACACCTTC
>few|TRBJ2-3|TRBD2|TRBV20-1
CSASRTSGRAADTQYF
TGCAGTGCTAGTAGGACTAGCGGGAGGGCCGCGGATACGCAGTATTTT
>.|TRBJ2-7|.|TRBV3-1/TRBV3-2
CASSQGADPNSWQYF
TGTGCCAGCAGCCAAGGGGCAGACCCTAATTCGTGGCAGTACTTC
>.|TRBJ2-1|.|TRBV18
CASSLLAPSYNEQFF
TGTGCCAGCTCACTCCTAGCGCCTTCCTACAATGAGCAGTTCTTC
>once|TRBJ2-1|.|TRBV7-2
CASSSRSRSYNEQFF
TGTGCCAGCAGCTCCCGGAGTAGGTCCTACAATGAGCAGTTCTTC
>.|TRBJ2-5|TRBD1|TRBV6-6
CASSPLTGGGETQYF
TGTGCCAGCAGTCCCTTGACAGGGGGCGGGGAGACCCAGTACTTC
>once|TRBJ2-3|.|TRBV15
CATSRPNTAADTQYF
TGTGCCACCAGCAGACCCAACACAGCGGCAGATACGCAGTATTTT
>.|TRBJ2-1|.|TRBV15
CATSRVRPSDEQFF
TGTGCCACCAGCAGAGTACGGCCGAGCGATGAGCAGTTCTTC
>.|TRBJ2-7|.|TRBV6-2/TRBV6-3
CASSYAVLSSYEQYF
TGTGCCAGCAGTTACGCGGTGCTTAGCTCCTACGAGCAGTACTTC
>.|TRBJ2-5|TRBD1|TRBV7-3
CASSFSGQGETQYF
TGTGCCAGCAGCTTTTCCGGACAGGGAGAGACCCAGTACTTC
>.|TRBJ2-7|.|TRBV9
CASSVGLGAYYEQYF
TGTGCCAGCAGCGTAGGGTTAGGGGCCTACTACGAGCAGTACTTC
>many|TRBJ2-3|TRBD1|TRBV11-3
CASSSGQGRTDTQYF
TGTGCCAGCAGCTCCGGACAGGGGCGGACAGATACGCAGTATTTT
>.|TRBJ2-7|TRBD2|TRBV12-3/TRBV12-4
CASSFSGSYEQYF
TGTGCCAGCAGTTTTAGCGGGAGTTACGAGCAGTACTTC
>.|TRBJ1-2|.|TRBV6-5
CASSSLNYGYTF
TGTGCCAGCTCCTCCCTCAACTATGGCTACACCTTC
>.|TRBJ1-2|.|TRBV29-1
CSVLDRSYGYTF
TGCAGCGTCCTGGACAGATCCTATGGCTACACCTTC
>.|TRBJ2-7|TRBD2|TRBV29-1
CSVEDPTLAGRNEQYF
TGCAGCGTTGAGGACCCTACACTAGCGGGGAGGAACGAGCAGTACTTC
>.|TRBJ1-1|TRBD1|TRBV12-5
CASGHDREGNTEAFF
TGTGCTAGTGGGCATGACAGGGAAGGGAACACTGAAGCTTTCTTT
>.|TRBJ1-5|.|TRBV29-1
CSVEVGAFQPQHF
TGCAGCGTTGAGGTGGGCGCGTTCCAGCCCCAGCATTTT
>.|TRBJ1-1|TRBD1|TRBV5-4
CASRPTGGTEAFF
TGTGCCAGCAGGCCGACAGGGGGAACTGAAGCTTTCTTT
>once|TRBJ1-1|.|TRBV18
CASSIGSTEAFF
TGTGCCAGCTCTATTGGGAGCACTGAAGCTTTCTTT
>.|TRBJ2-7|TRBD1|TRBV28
CASSIGTGALEQYF
TGTGCCAGCAGCATCGGGACAGGGGCCCTCGAGCAGTACTTC
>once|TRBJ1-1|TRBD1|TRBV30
CAWSVAGGTEAFF
TGTGCCTGGAGTGTAGCAGGGGGCACTGAAGCTTTCTTT
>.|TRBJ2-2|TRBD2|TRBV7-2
CASSSRWTRTGELFF
TGTGCCAGCAGCTCCCGGTGGACTAGGACCGGGGAGCTGTTTTTT
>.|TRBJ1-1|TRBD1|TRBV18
CASSPGQGTEAFF
TGTGCCAGCTCCCCAGGACAGGGAACTGAAGCTTTCTTT
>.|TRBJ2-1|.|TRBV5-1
CASSLAKWETYNEQFF
TGCGCCAGCAGCTTGGCCAAGTGGGAGACCTACAATGAGCAGTTCTTC
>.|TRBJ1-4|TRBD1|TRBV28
CASSWALRGPEGEKLFF
TGTGCCAGCAGTTGGGCCCTAAGGGGGCCAGAGGGTGAAAAACTGTTTTTT